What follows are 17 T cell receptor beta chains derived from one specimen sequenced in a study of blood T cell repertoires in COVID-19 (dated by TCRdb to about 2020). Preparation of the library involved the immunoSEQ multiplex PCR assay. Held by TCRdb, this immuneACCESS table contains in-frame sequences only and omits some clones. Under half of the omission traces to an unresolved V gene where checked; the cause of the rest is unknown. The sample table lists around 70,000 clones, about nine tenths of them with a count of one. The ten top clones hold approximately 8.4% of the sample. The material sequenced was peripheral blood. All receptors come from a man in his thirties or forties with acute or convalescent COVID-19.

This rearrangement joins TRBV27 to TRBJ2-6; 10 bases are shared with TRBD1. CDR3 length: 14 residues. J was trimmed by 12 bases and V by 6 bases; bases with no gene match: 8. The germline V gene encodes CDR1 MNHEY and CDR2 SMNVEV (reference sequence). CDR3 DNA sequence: TGTGCCAGCAGAATCACGGGACAGGGGCTCGTCCTGACTTTC. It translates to CASRITGQGLVLTF.

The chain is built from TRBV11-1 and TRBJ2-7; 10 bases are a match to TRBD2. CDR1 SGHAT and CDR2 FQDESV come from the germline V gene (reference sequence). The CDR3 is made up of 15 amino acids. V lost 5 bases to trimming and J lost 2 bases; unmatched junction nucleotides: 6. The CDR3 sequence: CASSPRTSGPYEQYF. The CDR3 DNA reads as TGTGCCAGCAGCCCTAGGACTAGCGGCCCCTACGAGCAGTACTTC.

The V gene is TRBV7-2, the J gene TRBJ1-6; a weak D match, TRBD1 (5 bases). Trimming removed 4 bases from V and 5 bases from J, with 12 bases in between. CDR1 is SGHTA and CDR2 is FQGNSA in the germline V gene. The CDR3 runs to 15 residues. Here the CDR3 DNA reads TGTGCCAGCAGCTCCCGACAGAGTGATAATTCACCCCTCCACTTT. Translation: CASSSRQSDNSPLHF.

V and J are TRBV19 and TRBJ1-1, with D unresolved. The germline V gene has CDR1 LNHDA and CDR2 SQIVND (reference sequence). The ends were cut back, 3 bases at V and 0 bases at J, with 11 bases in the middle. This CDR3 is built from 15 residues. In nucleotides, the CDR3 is TGTGCCAGTAGTATCACCCCACAGATGAACACTGAAGCTTTCTTT. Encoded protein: CASSITPQMNTEAFF.

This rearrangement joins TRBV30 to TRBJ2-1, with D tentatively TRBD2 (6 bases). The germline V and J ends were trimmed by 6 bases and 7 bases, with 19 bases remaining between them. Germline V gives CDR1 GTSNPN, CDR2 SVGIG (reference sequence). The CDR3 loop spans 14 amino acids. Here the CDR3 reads CACMKKGGSNEQFF. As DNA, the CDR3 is TGTGCCTGTATGAAGAAAGGAGGGTCGAATGAGCAGTTCTTC.

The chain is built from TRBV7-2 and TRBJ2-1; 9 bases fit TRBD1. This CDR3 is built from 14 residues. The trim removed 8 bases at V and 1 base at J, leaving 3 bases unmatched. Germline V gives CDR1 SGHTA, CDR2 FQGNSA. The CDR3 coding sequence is TGTGCCAGCCGAGGACAGGGGTCCTACAATGAGCAGTTCTTC. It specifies CASRGQGSYNEQFF. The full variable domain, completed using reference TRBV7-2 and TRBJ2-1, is GAGVSQSPSNKVTEKGKDVELRCDPISGHTALYWYRQSLGQGLEFLIYFQGNSAPDKSGLPSDRFSAERTGGSVSTLTIQRTQQEDSAVYLCASRGQGSYNEQFFGPGTRLTVL.

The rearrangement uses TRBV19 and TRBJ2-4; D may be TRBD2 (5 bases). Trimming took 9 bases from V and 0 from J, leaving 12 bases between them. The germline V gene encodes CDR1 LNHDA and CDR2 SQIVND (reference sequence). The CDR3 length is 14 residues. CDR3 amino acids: CARIHTRAKNIQYF. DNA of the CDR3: TGTGCCAGGATACACACTAGAGCCAAAAACATTCAGTACTTC.

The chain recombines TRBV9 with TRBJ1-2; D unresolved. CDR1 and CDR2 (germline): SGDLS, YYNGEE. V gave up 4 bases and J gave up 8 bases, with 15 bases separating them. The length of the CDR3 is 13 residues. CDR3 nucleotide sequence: TGTGCCAGCAGCAAGCGCGGAGGCGGGGGCTACACCTTC. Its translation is CASSKRGGGGYTF.

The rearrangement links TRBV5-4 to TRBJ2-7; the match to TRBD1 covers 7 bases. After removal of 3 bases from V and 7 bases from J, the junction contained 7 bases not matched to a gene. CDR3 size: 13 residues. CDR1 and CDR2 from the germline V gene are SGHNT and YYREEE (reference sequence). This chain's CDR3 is CASSYSTGEEQYF. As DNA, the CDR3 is TGTGCCAGCAGCTATTCTACAGGGGAAGAGCAGTACTTC.

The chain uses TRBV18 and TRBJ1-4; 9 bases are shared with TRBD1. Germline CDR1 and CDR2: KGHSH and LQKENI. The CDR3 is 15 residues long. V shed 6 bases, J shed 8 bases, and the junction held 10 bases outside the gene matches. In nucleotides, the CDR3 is TGTGCCAGCTCCGAGTGGACAGGGGAGAACGAAAAACTGTTTTTT. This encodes CASSEWTGENEKLFF.

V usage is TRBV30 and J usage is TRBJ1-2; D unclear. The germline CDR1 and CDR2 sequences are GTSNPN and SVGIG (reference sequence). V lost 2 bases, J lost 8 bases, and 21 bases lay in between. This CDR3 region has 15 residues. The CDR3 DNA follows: TGTGCCTGGAGTAAGGGAGGGAACGAAGTGGGGGGCTACACCTTC. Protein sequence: CAWSKGGNEVGGYTF.

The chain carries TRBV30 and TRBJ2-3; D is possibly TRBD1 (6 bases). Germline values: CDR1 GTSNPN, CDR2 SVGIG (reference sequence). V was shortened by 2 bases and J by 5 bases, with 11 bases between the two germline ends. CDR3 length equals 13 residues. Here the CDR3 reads CAWSRQERDTQYF. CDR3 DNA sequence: TGTGCCTGGAGTAGACAGGAGAGAGATACGCAGTATTTT.

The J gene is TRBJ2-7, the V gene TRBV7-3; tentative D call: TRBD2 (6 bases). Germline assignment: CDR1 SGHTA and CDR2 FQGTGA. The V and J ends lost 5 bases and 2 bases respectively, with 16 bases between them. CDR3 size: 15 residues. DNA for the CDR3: TGTGCCAGCAGCCCAGGAGTAGCGGTTCCCTACGAGCAGTACTTC. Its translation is CASSPGVAVPYEQYF.

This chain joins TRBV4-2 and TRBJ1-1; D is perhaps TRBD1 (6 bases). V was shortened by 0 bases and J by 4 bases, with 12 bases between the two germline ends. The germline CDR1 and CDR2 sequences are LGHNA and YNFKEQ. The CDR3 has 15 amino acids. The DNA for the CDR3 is TGTGCCAGCAGCCAAGATCAGGGAGGGGGCACTGAAGCTTTCTTT. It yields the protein CASSQDQGGGTEAFF.

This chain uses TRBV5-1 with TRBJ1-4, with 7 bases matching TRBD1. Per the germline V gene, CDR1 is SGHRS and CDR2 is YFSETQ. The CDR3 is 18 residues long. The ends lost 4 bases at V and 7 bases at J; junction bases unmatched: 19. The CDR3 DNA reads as TGCGCCAGCAGCCCGGCAGGGGGGACCGCTCCCAATTCTGAAAAACTGTTTTTT. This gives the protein CASSPAGGTAPNSEKLFF. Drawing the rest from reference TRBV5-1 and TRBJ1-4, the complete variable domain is KAGVTQTPRYLIKTRGQQVTLSCSPISGHRSVSWYQQTPGQGLQFLFEYFSETQRNKGNFPGRFSGRQFSNSRSEMNVSTLELGDSALYLCASSPAGGTAPNSEKLFFGSGTQLSVL.

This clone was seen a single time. CDR3 in DNA: TGTGCCAGCAGCATTGGCACAGATACGCAGTATTTT. Protein sequence: CASSIGTDTQYF. The rearrangement uses TRBV28 and TRBJ2-3; D is unresolved. Between the trimmed V and J ends, which lost 6 bases and 1 base, there was a span of 5 bases. In germline, CDR1 is MDHEN, CDR2 SYDVKM. This CDR3 has 12 amino acids.

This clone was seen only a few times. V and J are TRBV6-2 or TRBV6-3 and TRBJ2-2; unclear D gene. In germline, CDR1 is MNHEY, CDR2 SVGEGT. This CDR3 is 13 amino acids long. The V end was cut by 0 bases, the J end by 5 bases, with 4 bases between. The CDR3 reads CASSYSETGELFF. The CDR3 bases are TGTGCCAGCAGTTACTCTGAGACCGGGGAGCTGTTTTTT.